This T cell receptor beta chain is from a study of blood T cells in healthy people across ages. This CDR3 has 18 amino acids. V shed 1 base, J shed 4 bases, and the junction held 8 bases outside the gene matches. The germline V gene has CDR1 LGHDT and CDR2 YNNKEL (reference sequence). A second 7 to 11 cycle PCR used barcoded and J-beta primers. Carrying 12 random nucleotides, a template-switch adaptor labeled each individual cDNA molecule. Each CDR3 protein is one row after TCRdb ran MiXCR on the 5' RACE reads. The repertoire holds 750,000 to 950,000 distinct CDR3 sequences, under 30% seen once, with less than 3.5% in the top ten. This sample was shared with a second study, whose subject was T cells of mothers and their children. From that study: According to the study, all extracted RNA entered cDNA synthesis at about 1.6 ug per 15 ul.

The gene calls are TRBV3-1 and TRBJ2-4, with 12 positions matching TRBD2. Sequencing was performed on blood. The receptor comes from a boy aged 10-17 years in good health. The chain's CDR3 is CASSQAPRLAGEKNIQYF. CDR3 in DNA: TGTGCCAGCAGCCAAGCCCCTCGACTAGCGGGGGAAAAAAACATTCAGTACTTC.